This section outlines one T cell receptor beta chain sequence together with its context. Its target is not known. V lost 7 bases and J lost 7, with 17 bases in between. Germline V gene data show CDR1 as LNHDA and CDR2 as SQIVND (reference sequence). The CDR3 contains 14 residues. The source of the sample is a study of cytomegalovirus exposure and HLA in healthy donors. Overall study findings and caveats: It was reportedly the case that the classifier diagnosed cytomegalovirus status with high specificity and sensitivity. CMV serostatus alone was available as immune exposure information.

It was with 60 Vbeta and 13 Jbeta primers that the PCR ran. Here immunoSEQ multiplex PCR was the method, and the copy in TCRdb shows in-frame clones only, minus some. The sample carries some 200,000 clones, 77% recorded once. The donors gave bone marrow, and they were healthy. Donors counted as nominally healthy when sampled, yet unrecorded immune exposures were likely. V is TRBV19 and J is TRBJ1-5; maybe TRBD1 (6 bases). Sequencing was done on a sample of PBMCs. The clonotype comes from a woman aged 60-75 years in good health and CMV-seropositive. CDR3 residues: CASTRGGAGQPQHF. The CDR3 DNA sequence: TGTGCCAGTACTAGGGGGGGGGCCGGCCAGCCCCAGCATTTT.